Following are 9 T cell receptor beta chains from one sample sequenced in a study of T cells in Graves' hyperthyroidism and ophthalmopathy. TCR beta CDR3 regions were amplified from RNA transcripts. Primed by the HTBI set, a first-round RT-PCR was run on the TCR CDR3. Each CDR3 protein gets one entry after TCRdb re-called the multiplex PCR reads with MiXCR. The table lists 250,000 to 400,000 distinct CDR3 sequences, roughly an eighth of them singletons. Sample: blood. The receptors originated from a woman aged 40 to 50 with Graves' ophthalmopathy.

The sample holds a few counts of this clonotype. The V call is TRBV6-1, the J call TRBJ1-1; D is possibly TRBD1 (6 bases). V was pared by 2 bases and J by 8 bases, with 12 bases between. Germline lookup yields CDR1 MNHNS and CDR2 SASEGT. CDR3 length: 13 residues. The CDR3 DNA is TGTGCCAGCAGTGAACAGGGGTATGGGGAAGCTTTCTTT. Amino acid sequence: CASSEQGYGEAFF.

This clonotype occurred many times. The V gene is TRBV6-1, the J gene TRBJ1-5, with 8 bases that match TRBD1. The CDR3 sequence is 16 residues long. Losses at the gene ends were 6 bases for V and 0 bases for J; bases not matched to a gene: 7. Germline CDR1 MNHNS, CDR2 SASEGT. Written as DNA, the CDR3 is TGTGCCAGCAGCTCCTGGACAGGGAATAGCAATCAGCCCCAGCATTTT. Protein product: CASSSWTGNSNQPQHF.

At least ten counts were recorded for this clonotype. The rearrangement joins TRBV6-5 to TRBJ1-4, with a tentative D call TRBD1 (6 bases). There are 15 residues in the CDR3. V lost 0 bases and J lost 7, with 12 bases in between. The germline CDR1 and CDR2 sequences are MNHEY and SVGAGI. This CDR3 reads CASSYSRGGGEKLFF. CDR3 nucleotide sequence: TGTGCCAGCAGTTACTCCAGAGGGGGAGGTGAAAAACTGTTTTTT.

This clonotype was seen many times. The gene calls are TRBV11-2 and TRBJ2-1; D gene ambiguous. Per germline, CDR1 SGHAT and CDR2 FQNNGV. The CDR3 is made up of 15 amino acids. V was shortened by 4 bases and J by 0 bases, with 10 bases between the two germline ends. As DNA, the CDR3 is TGTGCCAGCAGCTCAAGAGCGAGCTCCTACAATGAGCAGTTCTTC. Translating it yields CASSSRASSYNEQFF.

This clonotype was seen many times. The V and J genes are TRBV19 and TRBJ2-1; D unresolved. Germline-derived CDR1 and CDR2 are LNHDA and SQIVND (reference sequence). The V and J ends lost 5 bases and 5 bases respectively, with 13 bases between them. The CDR3 runs to 14 residues. This CDR3 reads CASSHSFTNNEQFF. The DNA of the CDR3 is TGTGCCAGTAGTCATAGCTTTACGAACAATGAGCAGTTCTTC.

This clonotype was seen only a few times. The chain carries TRBV13 and TRBJ2-1; D could derive from TRBD1 or TRBD2 (5 bases each). Germline assignment: CDR1 PRHDT and CDR2 FYEKMQ (reference sequence). The ends were cut back, 0 bases at V and 10 bases at J, with 10 bases in the middle. The CDR3 has 13 amino acids. CDR3 residues: CASSLGPGREQFF. CDR3 DNA sequence: TGTGCCAGCAGCTTAGGGCCGGGACGCGAGCAGTTCTTC.

The sample holds many counts of this clonotype. The chain joins TRBV27 to TRBJ2-7; D may correspond to TRBD1 or TRBD2 (7 bases each). The V and J ends lost 3 bases and 7 bases respectively, with 16 bases between them. This CDR3 spans 14 amino acids. In germline, CDR1 is MNHEY, CDR2 SMNVEV (reference sequence). CDR3 bases: TGTGCCAGCAGTTTCCAGGGGGGGGCGCGGGAGCAGTACTTC. As protein: CASSFQGGAREQYF.

This clonotype was counted ten times or more. The chain combines TRBV6-1 with TRBJ1-2, with TRBD1 as a possible D gene (5 bases). Trimming removed 4 bases from V and 8 bases from J, with 20 bases in between. Germline V gene lookup returns CDR1 MNHNS and CDR2 SASEGT. The CDR3 spans 15 residues. The CDR3 spells CASSGDRYGDGGYTF. The CDR3 DNA is TGTGCCAGCAGTGGCGACCGTTACGGGGACGGCGGCTACACCTTC.

This clonotype was seen ten or more times. The CDR3 nucleotides read TGTGCCAGCAGCTCTAGCGTGTCCACAGATACGCAGTATTTT. Translated: CASSSSVSTDTQYF. The chain recombines TRBV7-8 with TRBJ2-3; tentatively, D is TRBD2 (6 bases). Germline CDR1 reads SGHVS; CDR2 reads FQNEAQ. This CDR3 has 14 residues. Deletions cut 4 bases from V and 2 bases from J, with 10 bases between.